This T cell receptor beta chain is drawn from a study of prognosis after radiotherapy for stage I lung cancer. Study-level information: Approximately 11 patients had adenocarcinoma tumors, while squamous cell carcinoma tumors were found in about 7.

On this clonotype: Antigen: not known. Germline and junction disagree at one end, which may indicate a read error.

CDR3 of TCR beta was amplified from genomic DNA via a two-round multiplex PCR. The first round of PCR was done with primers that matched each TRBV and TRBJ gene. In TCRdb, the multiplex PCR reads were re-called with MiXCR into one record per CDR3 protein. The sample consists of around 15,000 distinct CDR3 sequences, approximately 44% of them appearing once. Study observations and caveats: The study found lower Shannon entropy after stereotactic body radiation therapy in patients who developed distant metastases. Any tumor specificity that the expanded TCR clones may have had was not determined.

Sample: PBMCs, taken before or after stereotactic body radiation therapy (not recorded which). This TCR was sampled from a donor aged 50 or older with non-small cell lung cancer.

DNA for the CDR3: TGCGCCAGCATCTTGGTGGGACAGGTTACAGATACGCAGTATTTT. Encoded protein: CASILVGQVTDTQYF. The chain combines TRBV5-1 with TRBJ2-3; 8 positions agree with TRBD1. CDR3 length equals 15 residues. The germline CDR1 and CDR2 sequences are SGHRS and YFSETQ.